This T cell receptor beta chain was sequenced in a study of cytomegalovirus exposure and HLA in healthy donors. Study-level findings and limits: Accounts indicate the classifier identified cytomegalovirus status with strong specificity and sensitivity. It was found in a later analysis that first-cohort TCR clusters tended to co-occur in the 100 to 150 validation repertoires. The authors listed 150 or so TCR beta chains as cytomegalovirus-associated.

CDR3 length: 20 residues. The repertoire was sequenced with immunoSEQ multiplex PCR; TCRdb's copy has only in-frame clones and lacks some. The sample has roughly 100,000 clones, about 95% seen once; the top ten hold 0.7% to 0.9%. Details on this clone: Its target is unknown.

This sequence was found in a woman between 18 and 29 years old in good health and CMV-seronegative. The sample comprised PBMCs. This chain joins TRBV21-1 and TRBJ2-4; the table's D gene call, TRBD1, was not cross checked with the DNA. TRBV21-1 constitutes a pseudogene. CDR3 in DNA: TGTGCCAGACATACAAGCCTGAGACAGGCGCCGGAACTAGCCAAAAACATTCAGTACTTC. It translates to CARHTSLRQAPELAKNIQYF.